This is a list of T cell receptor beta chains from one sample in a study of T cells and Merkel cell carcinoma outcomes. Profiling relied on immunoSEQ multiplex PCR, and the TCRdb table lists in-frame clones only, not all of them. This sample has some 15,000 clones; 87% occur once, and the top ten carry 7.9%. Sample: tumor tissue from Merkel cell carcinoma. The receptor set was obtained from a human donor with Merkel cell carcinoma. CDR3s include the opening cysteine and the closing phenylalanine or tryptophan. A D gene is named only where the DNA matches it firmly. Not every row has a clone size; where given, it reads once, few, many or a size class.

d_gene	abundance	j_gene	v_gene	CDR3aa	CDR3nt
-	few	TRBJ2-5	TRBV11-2	CASSHSETQYF	TGTGCCAGCAGTCATAGCGAGACCCAGTACTTC
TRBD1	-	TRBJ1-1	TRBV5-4	CASSFGQENTEAFF	TGTGCCAGCAGCTTTGGACAGGAGAACACTGAAGCTTTCTTT
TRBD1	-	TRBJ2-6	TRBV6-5	CASSFYRGFGANVLTF	TGTGCCAGCAGTTTTTACAGGGGGTTTGGGGCCAACGTCCTGACTTTC
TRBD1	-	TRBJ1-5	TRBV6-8	CASREGQGWMGSNQPQHF	TGTGCCAGCAGGGAAGGACAGGGGTGGATGGGTAGCAATCAGCCCCAGCATTTT
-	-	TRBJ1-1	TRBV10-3	CAISDRGTGTEAFF	TGTGCCATCAGTGATCGGGGGACGGGCACTGAAGCTTTCTTT
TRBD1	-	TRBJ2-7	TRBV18	CASSPNQGAYEQYF	TGTGCCAGCTCACCAAATCAGGGGGCTTACGAGCAGTATTTC
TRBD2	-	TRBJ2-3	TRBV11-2	CASSPRDGSGGTQYF	TGTGCCAGCAGCCCCCGGGACGGCAGCGGGGGTACGCAGTATTTT
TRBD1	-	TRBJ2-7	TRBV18	CASSPKQGAIAYEQYF	TGTGCCAGCTCACCAAAGCAGGGGGCAATAGCCTACGAGCAGTACTTC
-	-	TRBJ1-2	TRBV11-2	CASSFQENYGYTF	TGTGCCAGCAGCTTTCAGGAGAACTATGGCTACACCTTC
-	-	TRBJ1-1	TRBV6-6	CASSYAVSEGNTEAFF	TGTGCCAGCAGTTACGCGGTCAGTGAGGGGAACACTGAAGCTTTCTTT
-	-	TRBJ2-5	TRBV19	CASSRDLQETQYF	TGTGCCAGTAGCCGGGATTTACAAGAAACCCAGTACTTC
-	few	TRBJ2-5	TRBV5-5	CASSRAGAQETQYF	TGTGCCAGCAGCCGCGCAGGGGCCCAAGAGACCCAGTACTTC
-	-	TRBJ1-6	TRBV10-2	CASSEPGDILHLHF	TGCGCCAGCAGTGAGCCTGGGGACATCCTCCACCTCCACTTT
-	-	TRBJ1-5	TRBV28	CASRTGGEGNQPQHF	TGTGCCAGCAGGACCGGCGGGGAGGGAAATCAGCCCCAGCATTTT
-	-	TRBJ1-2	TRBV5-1	CASTPGGTEYGYTF	TGCGCCAGCACCCCGGGAGGGACGGAATATGGCTACACCTTC
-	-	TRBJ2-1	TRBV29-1	CSGKTGYNEQFF	TGCAGCGGGAAAACAGGTTACAATGAGCAGTTCTTC
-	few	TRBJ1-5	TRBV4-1	CASSSRELQPQHF	TGCGCCAGCAGCTCAAGGGAGCTTCAGCCCCAGCATTTT